This T cell receptor (beta chain) was identified during a study of T cells in pancreatic ductal adenocarcinoma. Germline assignment: CDR1 SGHRS and CDR2 YFSETQ. The ends were cut back, 4 bases at V and 4 bases at J, with 12 bases in the middle. CDR3 size: 15 residues. Surgery without prior neoadjuvant therapy was the treatment of the selected pancreatic ductal adenocarcinoma patients. This clone was seen only a few times. TCRdb's copy holds only in-frame clones and misses some; the assay was immunoSEQ multiplex PCR. The table shows approximately 9,400 clones, with roughly 70% occurring only once. The rearrangement uses TRBV5-1 and TRBJ1-6; TRBD1 might be the D (5 bases). This TCR came from a human donor with pancreatic ductal adenocarcinoma. The sample comprised pancreatic tumor tissue. CDR3 DNA sequence: TGCGCCAGCAGCACAAACCAGGGTTATAATTCACCCCTCCACTTT. Residues: CASSTNQGYNSPLHF.